This entry lists 23 T cell receptor beta chains sequenced from one sample in a study of beta chain features in type 1 diabetes. Study-level points and caveats: Among all four CD4+ subsets, Type 1 diabetes patients had TCRB CDR3s that were moderately but significantly shorter.

TCRB transcripts that were expressed got sequenced, as all of the isolated RNA had been reverse transcribed. Data came from immunoSEQ multiplex PCR; TCRdb stores just in-frame clones and leaves some out. This sample has 130,000 to 150,000 clones, with roughly an eighth found just once. The antigens of these receptors remain unknown. Sample: central memory CD4+ T cells from blood. The receptors shown here come from a man aged 18-30 years with type 1 diabetes.

This clone was seen more than once but under ten times. The chain joins TRBV10-3 to TRBJ2-3; tentative D call: TRBD1 (5 bases). CDR1 and CDR2 (germline): ENHRY, SYGVKD. V gave up 6 bases and J gave up 0 bases, with 7 bases separating them. The CDR3 consists of 13 residues. CDR3 nucleotide sequence: TGTGCCATCAGACAGGCGAGCACAGATACGCAGTATTTT. Its translation is CAIRQASTDTQYF.

J is TRBJ1-2 and V is TRBV30; D is perhaps TRBD1 (5 bases). Trimming pared 1 base from V and 7 bases from J, leaving 19 bases between. The CDR3 covers 15 residues. Looked up from germline, CDR1 is GTSNPN and CDR2 is SVGIG (reference sequence). The CDR3 region is CAWSAGIGTAGGYTF. The CDR3 bases are TGTGCCTGGAGTGCCGGAATTGGGACGGCCGGTGGCTACACCTTC.

The chain has TRBV20-1 and TRBJ2-1; D is perhaps TRBD1 or TRBD2 (5 bases each). There are 11 residues in the CDR3. The V gene lost 4 bases and the J gene lost 14 bases, with 15 bases spanning the gap. Germline assignment: CDR1 DFQATT and CDR2 SNEGSKA (reference sequence). The CDR3 loop reads CSATRDPREFF. In DNA, the CDR3 is TGCAGTGCTACTCGGGACCCGAGGGAGTTCTTC.

This clone was seen a handful of times. The CDR3 bases are TGTGCCAGCAGACCCTTCCCCTTTCCCTCCTACGAGCAGTACTTC. Translating it yields CASRPFPFPSYEQYF. This chain links TRBV28 with TRBJ2-7; D gene unclear. Germline V gene data show CDR1 as MDHEN and CDR2 as SYDVKM. The CDR3 consists of 15 residues. Trimming pared 6 bases from V and 0 bases from J, leaving 15 bases between.

A few counts support this clone. V is TRBV5-1 and J is TRBJ2-2; D is perhaps TRBD2 (6 bases). This CDR3 has 17 residues. Between the trimmed V and J ends, which lost 5 bases and 5 bases, there was a span of 22 bases. Germline V lookup: CDR1 SGHRS, CDR2 YFSETQ. The CDR3 here is CASSAGGGLPWTGELFF. The CDR3 bases are TGCGCCAGCAGTGCCGGCGGAGGACTACCCTGGACCGGGGAGCTGTTTTTT.

This clone came up a few times. The chain links TRBV5-6 to TRBJ2-7; D ambiguous. CDR3 length equals 15 residues. In germline, CDR1 is SGHDT, CDR2 YYEEEE. Deletions cut 5 bases from V and 0 bases from J, with 15 bases between. Written as DNA, the CDR3 is TGTGCCAGCAGTCCCGGACGGAAGACCTCCTACGAGCAGTACTTC. This codes for CASSPGRKTSYEQYF. Full variable domain (remainder filled in from reference TRBV5-6 and TRBJ2-7): DAGVTQSPTHLIKTRGQQVTLRCSPKSGHDTVSWYQQALGQGPQFIFQYYEEEERQRGNFPDRFSGHQFPNYSSELNVNALLLGDSALYLCASSPGRKTSYEQYFGPGTRLTVT.

For the CDR3, the DNA is TGTGCCAGCAGCCCCCGGGGGTCAGAGACCCAGTACTTC. Protein: CASSPRGSETQYF. The V and J genes are TRBV5-4 and TRBJ2-5, with a tentative D call TRBD2 (6 bases). Germline lookup yields CDR1 SGHNT and CDR2 YYREEE (reference sequence). The CDR3 totals 13 residues. The V end was cut by 4 bases, the J end by 4 bases, with 11 bases between.

This clone has more than one count but fewer than ten. The rearrangement uses TRBV18 and TRBJ1-4; D is uncertain. Trimming pared 3 bases from V and 0 bases from J, leaving 11 bases between. The CDR3 spans 16 residues. CDR1 KGHSH and CDR2 LQKENI come from the germline V gene. CDR3 nucleotide sequence: TGTGCCAGCTCACCGATCGGACGGTCAACTAATGAAAAACTGTTTTTT. As protein: CASSPIGRSTNEKLFF.

The V call is TRBV19, the J call TRBJ2-7, with TRBD1 matching over 9 bases. V was clipped by 5 bases and J by 6 bases; unmatched bases: 14. The CDR3 sequence is 16 residues long. Germline CDR1 is LNHDA and CDR2 is SQIVND (reference sequence). The CDR3 spells CASSPRPGQGFSEQYF. DNA for the CDR3: TGTGCCAGTAGTCCCCGACCGGGACAGGGTTTCTCCGAGCAGTACTTC.

A remark on this clone: The sample carries other DNA sequences with the same CDR3. The rearrangement joins TRBV30 to TRBJ1-5; D possibly corresponds to TRBD1 (6 bases). The CDR3 is 13 residues long. V was clipped by 0 bases and J by 6 bases, with 9 bases between them. CDR1 is GTSNPN and CDR2 is SVGIG in the germline V gene (reference sequence). The CDR3 DNA follows: TGTGCCTGGAGTGTAGCAGGGGCTCAGCCCCAGCATTTT. The encoded protein is CAWSVAGAQPQHF.

This clone was observed a handful of times. The V call is TRBV4-2, the J call TRBJ2-3, with TRBD2 matching 8 bases. With V trimmed by 2 bases and J by 1 base, 5 bases remained unmatched. Germline values: CDR1 LGHNA, CDR2 YNFKEQ. This CDR3 is 16 amino acids long. CDR3 nucleotide sequence: TGTGCCAGCAGCCAACCCGAACTAGCGGGCACAGATACGCAGTATTTT. Protein: CASSQPELAGTDTQYF.

This clone has only a few counts. Other nucleotide sequences in the sample specify the same CDR3. This chain uses TRBV5-1 with TRBJ2-3; D is perhaps TRBD2 (5 bases). CDR1 is SGHRS and CDR2 is YFSETQ in the germline V gene. Trimming took off 0 bases at V and 1 base at J, with 6 bases between the two ends. This CDR3 region has 14 residues. CDR3 sequence: CASSLAGGTDTQYF. In DNA form, the CDR3 reads TGCGCCAGCAGCTTGGCCGGGGGCACAGATACGCAGTATTTT.

The chain is built from TRBV25-1 and TRBJ1-1, with D perhaps matching TRBD1 (5 bases). V was cut by 1 base and J by 0 bases, with 9 bases left in between. Germline-derived CDR1 and CDR2 are MGHDK and SYGVNS. This CDR3 comprises 15 residues. The CDR3: CASSESGGMNTEAFF. The CDR3 region has the DNA TGTGCCAGCAGTGAATCCGGGGGGATGAACACTGAAGCTTTCTTT.

This clone was recorded many times. The chain carries TRBV2 and TRBJ2-3; unclear D gene. V was shortened by 4 bases and J by 2 bases, with 10 bases between the two germline ends. The CDR3 is 14 amino acids. Germline V gene sequence: CDR1 SNHLY, CDR2 FYNNEI. The CDR3 nucleotides are TGTGCCAGCAGTGTCCTAGATTCCACAGATACGCAGTATTTT. This gives the protein CASSVLDSTDTQYF. The entire variable domain, with the rest obtained from reference TRBV2 and TRBJ2-3, is as follows: EPEVTQTPSHQVTQMGQEVILRCVPISNHLYFYWYRQILGQKVEFLVSFYNNEISEKSEIFDDQFSVERPDGSNFTLKIRSTKLEDSAMYFCASSVLDSTDTQYFGPGTRLTVL.

In nucleotides, the CDR3 is TGTGCCAGCAGGGCTACCTCAGGGGCCAATGAGCAGTTCTTC. This translates into CASRATSGANEQFF. The rearrangement links TRBV6-1 to TRBJ2-1; tentative D call: TRBD1 (6 bases). Trimming took 6 bases from V and 6 from J, leaving 15 bases between them. The CDR3 runs to 14 residues. Germline CDR1 is MNHNS and CDR2 is SASEGT.

This clone was seen only a few times. The chain carries TRBV6-5 and TRBJ2-4, with 9 bases aligning to TRBD1. Germline V gives CDR1 MNHEY, CDR2 SVGAGI. The CDR3 covers 14 residues. V lost 4 bases, J lost 16 bases, and 14 bases stayed unmatched. The chain's CDR3 is CASSSPADRGGTYF. CDR3 DNA sequence: TGTGCCAGCAGTTCACCGGCCGACAGGGGGGGAACATACTTC.

This clone occurred many times. The chain uses TRBV5-1 and TRBJ2-1; D gene ambiguous. CDR3 length: 14 amino acids. Trimming left V 0 bases short and J 14 bases short, with 18 bases between. Germline V gives CDR1 SGHRS, CDR2 YFSETQ. The CDR3 DNA reads as TGCGCCAGCAGCTTGGAGACCCTGACCCATAGGGAGTTCTTC. Translated: CASSLETLTHREFF.

This clone occurred a few times. V gene TRBV15 combines with J gene TRBJ1-1; D not certain. This CDR3 is built from 13 residues. V was cut by 0 bases and J by 4 bases, with 6 bases left in between. From germline, CDR1 is LNHNV and CDR2 YYDKDF (reference sequence). CDR3 loop: CATSRDRATEAFF. CDR3 DNA: TGTGCCACCAGCAGAGATCGGGCCACTGAAGCTTTCTTT.

This clone was found a few times. The V and J genes are TRBV14 and TRBJ1-1; D is unclear. CDR1 SGHDN and CDR2 FVKESK come from the germline V gene. V was cut by 1 base and J by 5 bases, with 8 bases left in between. The CDR3 is 13 amino acids. This chain's CDR3 is CASSQVGGTEAFF. Here the CDR3 DNA reads TGTGCCAGCAGCCAAGTAGGAGGGACTGAAGCTTTCTTT. The variable domain in full, completed from reference TRBV14 and TRBJ1-1, reads EAGVTQFPSHSVIEKGQTVTLRCDPISGHDNLYWYRRVMGKEIKFLLHFVKESKQDESGMPNNRFLAERTGGTYSTLKVQPAELEDSGVYFCASSQVGGTEAFFGQGTRLTVV.

This sequence joins TRBV18 and TRBJ1-2; weak D call: TRBD1 (5 bases). CDR1 is KGHSH, CDR2 LQKENI, per germline. This CDR3 has 12 amino acids. The germline V and J ends were trimmed by 3 bases and 8 bases, with 10 bases remaining between them. CDR3 sequence: CASSPLDRGYTF. The DNA of the CDR3 is TGTGCCAGCTCACCCCTCGACAGAGGCTACACCTTC.

This clone was recorded many times. This chain links TRBV5-6 with TRBJ2-5; D may be TRBD2 (6 bases). The V end lost 1 base, the J end lost 4 bases, and 14 bases lay between the germline ends. The CDR3 extends over 15 amino acids. The germline gives CDR1 SGHDT, CDR2 YYEEEE. CDR3 sequence reads: CASSLYIQGGETQYF. CDR3 bases: TGTGCCAGCAGCTTGTATATTCAGGGAGGAGAGACCCAGTACTTC.

This clone was counted between two and nine times. The CDR3 coding sequence is TGTGCCAGCAGCCAAGCTAGCGGGAGCTCCTACGAGCAGTACTTC. Its translation: CASSQASGSSYEQYF. The gene calls are TRBV14 and TRBJ2-7; 10 bases are shared with TRBD2. This CDR3 is built from 15 residues. Trimming took 1 base from V and 0 from J; bases not matched to a gene: 0. Germline-derived CDR1 and CDR2 are SGHDN and FVKESK.

V and J are TRBV7-7 and TRBJ2-2; no reliable D call. V was clipped by 2 bases and J by 5 bases, with 9 bases between them. CDR1 is SSHAT and CDR2 is FNYEAQ in the germline V gene (reference sequence). The CDR3 sequence is 14 residues long. The CDR3 nucleotides read TGTGCCAGCAGCTTACCCGAGGTTACCGGGGAGCTGTTTTTT. Protein: CASSLPEVTGELFF.